This T cell receptor beta chain was identified in a study of T cells in Graves' hyperthyroidism and ophthalmopathy. Study-wide results and limits: Blood held most thyroid clonotypes expanded above 0.001 frequency. A model using 13 V-J features told ophthalmopathy apart from stable hyperthyroidism.

Patients between 18 and 65 years old had hyperthyroidism, newly diagnosed and lasting under 2 months. In making diagnoses, clinical symptoms, serum thyroxine and TRAb, thyroid ultrasound and orbital computed tomography were all used. TCR beta CDR3 region amplification was performed from RNA transcripts. The HTBI primer set was used in a first-round RT-PCR of the TCR CDR3. TCRdb re-analysed the multiplex PCR reads in MiXCR, keeping a single row per CDR3 protein. The table records around 300,000 distinct CDR3 sequences, 12% to 15% of them present only once. CDR3 length: 13 amino acids. The germline gives CDR1 SQVTM, CDR2 ANQGSEA. V was pared by 5 bases and J by 3 bases, with 7 bases of the junction left unmatched. For this clonotype: What it recognizes is unknown.

The rearrangement joins TRBV29-1 to TRBJ2-7; 7 bases map to TRBD1. Sequenced: blood. This clonotype was sampled from a woman between 40 and 50 years old with Graves' hyperthyroidism. The CDR3 protein is CSVRGQAVYEQYF. CDR3 coding DNA: TGCAGCGTTCGCGGACAGGCCGTCTACGAGCAGTACTTC.